These 21 T cell receptor beta chains were all obtained from the same sample, sequenced in a study. Tregs were sorted as CD4+CD25+CD127-/low cells. From the 5' RACE reads, TCRdb called clonotypes with MiXCR, one entry per CDR3 protein. Of approximately 10,000 distinct CDR3 sequences listed, just over 25% are singletons. The sequencing input was Tregs sorted from blood. These receptors were collected from a female donor with breast cancer.

J is TRBJ2-1 and V is TRBV4-1; 9 nucleotides align to TRBD2. Trimming at V came to 3 bases and at J to 8 bases, leaving 17 bases not matched to a gene. Germline V gene data show CDR1 as MGHRA and CDR2 as YSYEKL. The CDR3 is 18 residues long. The CDR3 sequence: CASSHRPSFKRGEHEQFF. The DNA of the CDR3 is TGCGCCAGCAGCCACAGACCATCTTTCAAGCGGGGGGAGCATGAGCAGTTCTTC.

With regard to this clonotype: At one end, the junction sequence differs from germline, possibly due to a read error. The chain recombines TRBV27 with TRBJ2-1; 9 nucleotides line up with TRBD2. Germline lookup yields CDR1 MNHEY and CDR2 SMNVEV (reference sequence). This CDR3 is 16 amino acids long. This chain's CDR3 is CASSTIAGELNNEQFF. DNA of the CDR3: TGTGCCAGCAGTACCATAGCGGGAGAGCTGAACAATGAGCAATTCTTC.

Of note for this clonotype: Its ends do not fully match the called genes, so a read error is possible. The chain couples TRBV15 to TRBJ2-7, with a weak D call TRBD2 (5 bases). Germline CDR1 is LNHNV and CDR2 is YYDKDF (reference sequence). The CDR3 is made up of 16 amino acids. The CDR3 nucleotides read TGTGCCACCAGCAGAGATGGTAACGGGATTTCGTACGAACAGTACTTC. Its translation is CATSRDGNGISYEQYF.

This clonotype is labeled as medium-sized. The chain employs TRBV4-1 and TRBJ2-1, with D possibly TRBD2 on 6 matching bases. Germline V gene lookup returns CDR1 MGHRA and CDR2 YSYEKL. V lost 1 base to trimming and J lost 7 bases, with 11 bases between them. This CDR3 is 14 amino acids long. The CDR3 coding sequence is TGCGCCAGCAGCCAAGCTAGCGATGGTAATGAGCAGTTCTTC. It codes for CASSQASDGNEQFF.

By proportion, this clonotype is large (0.1 to 1%). V gene TRBV20-1 combines with J gene TRBJ1-1; no clear D gene. The V end was cut by 3 bases, the J end by 1 base, with 6 bases between. This CDR3 comprises 12 residues. Germline V gives CDR1 DFQATT, CDR2 SNEGSKA (reference sequence). For the CDR3, the DNA is TGCAGTGCTAGCACGGGGAACACTGAAGCTTTCTTT. It encodes CSASTGNTEAFF.

In its sample, this clonotype is medium-sized. The chain has TRBV7-3 and TRBJ2-3; TRBD2 agrees at 7 bases. V dropped 0 bases and J dropped 6; count of bases not matched to a gene: 6. The CDR3 loop spans 15 amino acids. Looked up from germline, CDR1 is SGHTA and CDR2 is FQGTGA. DNA of the CDR3: TGTGCCAGCAGCTTAACCGCGGGGAGGGCCGATACGCAGTATTTT. The encoded protein is CASSLTAGRADTQYF.

This clonotype was seen repeatedly, ten times or more. The rearrangement links TRBV7-9 to TRBJ1-6; D might be TRBD1 (6 bases). The CDR3 spans 13 residues. V was shortened by 5 bases and J by 9 bases, with 11 bases between the two germline ends. Germline loops: CDR1 SEHNR, CDR2 FQNEAQ (reference sequence). Here the CDR3 DNA reads TGTGCCAGCAGCACCCAGGGGTCTTCACCCCTCCACTTT. This gives the protein CASSTQGSSPLHF.

This clonotype was detected ten times or more. This chain connects TRBV6-5 to TRBJ2-5; D remains unclear. The CDR3 sequence is 13 residues long. The germline CDR1 and CDR2 sequences are MNHEY and SVGAGI. Deletions cut 2 bases from V and 1 base from J, with 5 bases between. In DNA, the CDR3 is TGTGCCAGCAGTTACGGCATCCAAGAGACCCAGTACTTC. It encodes CASSYGIQETQYF.

This clonotype was seen repeatedly, ten times or more. CDR3 sequence: CASSQVLWGYEQYF. The DNA of the CDR3 is TGCGCCAGCAGCCAGGTGCTATGGGGCTACGAGCAGTACTTC. V is TRBV4-1 and J is TRBJ2-7, with unresolved D. CDR1 is MGHRA, CDR2 YSYEKL, per germline. This CDR3 contains 14 residues. With 3 bases removed from V and 3 bases from J, the gap between germline ends came to 12 bases.

Notes on this clonotype: A much larger clone lies a single base off, so this may be a read error. V usage is TRBV5-1 and J usage is TRBJ2-1, with D possibly TRBD1 on 5 matching bases. The V gene's germline CDR1 is SGHRS and CDR2 YFSETQ. The CDR3 consists of 13 residues. CDR3 amino acids: CASSLHSRDERFF. The CDR3 nucleotides read TGCGCCAGCAGCTTACATTCCAGGGATGAGCGGTTCTTC.

V usage is TRBV20-1 and J usage is TRBJ1-1; perhaps TRBD1 as D (5 bases). Germline V gene lookup returns CDR1 DFQATT and CDR2 SNEGSKA (reference sequence). V was pared by 0 bases and J by 11 bases, with 19 bases between. The CDR3 extends over 14 amino acids. CDR3 nucleotide sequence: TGCAGTGCTAGAGAGAGGAGGGGCGCGGGTGAGGCTTTCTTT. Protein: CSARERRGAGEAFF.

This clonotype was seen once. This sequence may be a read error, since a much larger clone differs from it by one base. The chain combines TRBV27 with TRBJ1-5; D remains ambiguous. Germline V gives CDR1 MNHEY, CDR2 SMNVEV (reference sequence). The CDR3 loop spans 17 amino acids. V lost 8 bases to trimming and J lost 4 bases, with 24 bases between them. CDR3 residues: CASGSITRHLLNQPQHF. The CDR3 coding sequence is TGTGCCAGCGGTTCTATTACGCGTCACTTACTAAATCAGCCCCAGCATTTT.

Remarks on this clonotype: This sequence may be a read error, since a much larger clone differs from it by one base. This chain joins TRBV27 and TRBJ1-5; D possibly corresponds to TRBD1 (5 bases). CDR3 length: 14 residues. Trimming removed 3 bases from V and 5 bases from J, with 11 bases in between. CDR1 is MNHEY and CDR2 is SMNVEV in the germline V gene (reference sequence). The CDR3 DNA reads as TGTGCCAGCAGTTTGGCAGGGCTCGATCAGCCCCAGCATTTT. Amino acids: CASSLAGLDQPQHF.

In its sample, this clonotype was seen many times. V and J are TRBV4-2 and TRBJ2-3; D may be TRBD1 or TRBD2 (5 bases each). CDR3 length: 16 residues. Trimming cost V 6 bases and J 0 bases, with 16 bases left between them. Germline V CDR1 and CDR2: LGHNA, YNFKEQ. CDR3 DNA sequence: TGTGCCAGCAGGGGGGTCGCAACCACGAGCACAGATACGCAGTATTTT. Protein: CASRGVATTSTDTQYF.

In its sample, this clonotype was seen many times. The rearrangement joins TRBV13 to TRBJ2-3, with D uncertain. Trimming removed 0 bases from V and 0 bases from J, with 10 bases in between. In germline, CDR1 is PRHDT, CDR2 FYEKMQ (reference sequence). The CDR3 sequence is 16 residues long. The CDR3 bases are TGTGCCAGCAGCTTAGGGATCGTGGAGAGCACAGATACGCAGTATTTT. Its translation is CASSLGIVESTDTQYF.

The table lists this clonotype with many counts. The V call is TRBV7-9, the J call TRBJ2-1; no clear D gene. V was cut by 5 bases and J by 7 bases, with 9 bases left in between. The CDR3 is made up of 12 amino acids. Germline-derived CDR1 and CDR2 are SEHNR and FQNEAQ (reference sequence). DNA of the CDR3: TGTGCCAGCAGCATCGCTACGAATGAGCAGTTCTTC. It yields the protein CASSIATNEQFF.

This clonotype qualifies as medium-sized (0.01 to 0.1%). The chain carries TRBV7-6 and TRBJ2-6; TRBD1 agrees at 7 bases. The germline V gene has CDR1 SGHVS and CDR2 FNYEAQ. The ends lost 6 bases at V and 9 bases at J; junction bases unmatched: 5. The CDR3 consists of 13 residues. This chain's CDR3 is CASSPDRDNVLTF. CDR3 sequence (DNA): TGTGCCAGCAGTCCCGACAGGGACAACGTCCTGACTTTC.

This clonotype has at least ten counts. The V and J genes are TRBV25-1 and TRBJ1-5; D not certain. Germline V gives CDR1 MGHDK, CDR2 SYGVNS. Trimming took 4 bases from V and 3 from J, leaving 7 bases between them. The CDR3 totals 13 residues. The CDR3 here is CASSAQTNQPQHF. In DNA, the CDR3 is TGTGCCAGCAGTGCACAAACCAATCAGCCCCAGCATTTT.

This clonotype is labeled medium-sized (0.01 to 0.1%). The V gene is TRBV20-1, the J gene TRBJ1-5, with a possible D match to TRBD1 (6 bases). Looked up from germline, CDR1 is DFQATT and CDR2 is SNEGSKA (reference sequence). V was pared by 2 bases and J by 9 bases, with 11 bases between. The CDR3 runs to 12 residues. The CDR3, as DNA: TGCAGTGCTAGACCCGAGGGGGGGCCCCAGCATTTT. It yields the protein CSARPEGGPQHF.

There are many counts of this clonotype. This sequence joins TRBV7-9 and TRBJ2-2; D not resolved. CDR3 length: 16 residues. Trimming cost V 1 base and J 4 bases, with 13 bases left between them. CDR1 is SEHNR, CDR2 FQNEAQ, per germline (reference sequence). The chain's CDR3 is CASSLVGQAVTGELFF. CDR3 bases: TGTGCCAGCAGCTTAGTCGGCCAGGCCGTCACCGGGGAGCTGTTTTTT.

In its sample, this clonotype was seen many times. The V call is TRBV7-6, the J call TRBJ2-1; 10 bases align to TRBD2. J gave up 7 bases and V 0 bases, and 9 bases lay outside the gene matches. From germline, CDR1 is SGHVS and CDR2 FNYEAQ. The CDR3 has 17 amino acids. CDR3 sequence reads: CASSLAPAGGPFNEQFF. CDR3 DNA sequence: TGTGCCAGCAGCTTAGCCCCAGCGGGAGGGCCGTTTAATGAGCAGTTCTTC.